What follows is one T cell receptor (beta chain) and its context. What it recognizes is unknown. TRB cDNA libraries were made by UMI-labeled 5' RACE. From the 5' RACE reads, TCRdb lists one entry per CDR3 protein and no DNA. In all, the sample yields 28,000 or so distinct CDR3 sequences. This record belongs to a study of CXCR3-negative and CXCR3-positive naive CD8 T cells. Germline CDR1 reads SQVTM; CDR2 reads ANQGSEA. CDR3 length: 12 amino acids. Points from the study as a whole: Similarly elevated diversity marked both naive subsets, with memory CD8+ cells showing far lower diversity.

Sequencing was done on a sample of naive CXCR3- CD8+ T cells from blood. This sample's subset: CD45RO-CCR7+CD27+CD95- naive CD8+ T cells lacking CXCR3 (TNR3-). This TCR came from a human donor in good health. Some clones in this sample may be carry-over from other donors' samples. The V gene is TRBV29-1, the J gene TRBJ1-2; TCRdb lists TRBD1, though no DNA is available to test this call. The CDR3 sequence: CSVVEGLGGYTF.